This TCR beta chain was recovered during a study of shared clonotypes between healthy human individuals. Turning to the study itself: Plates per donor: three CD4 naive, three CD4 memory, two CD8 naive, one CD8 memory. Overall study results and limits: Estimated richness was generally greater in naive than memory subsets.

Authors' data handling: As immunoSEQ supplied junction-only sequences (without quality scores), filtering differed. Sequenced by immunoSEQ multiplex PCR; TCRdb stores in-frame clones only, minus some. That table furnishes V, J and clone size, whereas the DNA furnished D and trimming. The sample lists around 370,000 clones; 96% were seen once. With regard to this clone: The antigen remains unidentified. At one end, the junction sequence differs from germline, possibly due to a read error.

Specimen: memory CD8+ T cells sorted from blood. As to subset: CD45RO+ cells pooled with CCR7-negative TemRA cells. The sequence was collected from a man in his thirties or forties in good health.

For the CDR3, the DNA is TGTGCCAGCAGCCAACGTACCGGGACCCTCCTGCTCTTC. Protein: CASSQRTGTLLLF. The genes are TRBV14 and TRBJ2-1; the D call may be TRBD1 or TRBD2 (5 bases each). The germline gives CDR1 SGHDN, CDR2 FVKESK. This CDR3 has 13 residues.